This TCR beta chain was identified in a study of blood T cell repertoires in COVID-19. In the study overall: The analysed material was cDNA or gDNA that came from T cells, B-cell-depleted T cells, or PBMCs.

Repertoires were generated with immunoSEQ multiplex PCR, while TCRdb's copy carries only in-frame clones and drops some. The sample carries about 160,000 clones, about 81% recorded once. The germline V gene encodes CDR1 SGDLS and CDR2 YYNGEE. This CDR3 spans 15 amino acids. Trimming removed 3 bases from V and 7 bases from J; junction bases left unmatched: 13. This clonotype originated in a human donor in a cohort sampled during active COVID-19. The chain links TRBV9 to TRBJ2-7; 7 nucleotides align to TRBD1. Sequenced: peripheral blood. Here the CDR3 reads CASSEGATGAREQYF. DNA for the CDR3: TGTGCCAGCAGCGAGGGGGCAACAGGAGCGCGGGAGCAGTACTTC.